Sequencing of this TCR beta chain was carried out in a study of cytomegalovirus exposure and HLA in healthy donors. The PCR employed 60 Vbeta primers together with 13 Jbeta primers. Repertoires were generated with immunoSEQ multiplex PCR, while TCRdb's copy carries only in-frame clones and drops some. Found here are under 55,000 clones, 72% of them singletons; the top ten hold around 10%. In the case of this clone: The antigen is undetermined.

Study-wide results and limits: With further analysis later on, most CMV-associated TCR beta chains appeared HLA-restricted. Reported findings show TCR beta sequences accurately forecast HLA-A and HLA-B alleles in most subjects. Productive status was seen about 90% or about 30% of the time for most TCR beta V segments in an earlier analysis. The authors later found HLA-associated TCR beta chains more clonally expanded than equally common others.

The TCR was taken from a woman between 50 and 59 years old in good health and CMV-seronegative. The source material was PBMCs.

This chain's CDR3 is CASSLADSLMGYTF. The DNA for the CDR3 is TGCGCCAGCAGCCTGGCGGACAGCCTTATGGGCTACACCTTC. This rearrangement joins TRBV4-1 to TRBJ1-2, with D perhaps TRBD1 (6 bases). This CDR3 is 14 amino acids long. Trimming shortened V by 4 bases and J by 8 bases, and 17 bases separated the two germline ends. Germline CDR1 reads MGHRA; CDR2 reads YSYEKL.